This T cell receptor beta chain is from a study of T cells after yellow fever vaccination. This clonotype was counted at least ten times. What it recognizes is unknown. The CDR3 is made up of 15 amino acids. Germline V CDR1 and CDR2: MNHEY, SMNVEV (reference sequence). Trimming took off 3 bases at V and 4 bases at J, with 15 bases between the two ends. Study results and caveats: Only a minor proportion of clonotypes was detected across both CD4 and CD8 compartments. Though weaker, the secondary response peaked faster, on day 5 versus 15.

TCRdb called the 5' RACE reads again in MiXCR, with one record for every CDR3 protein. The sample shows about 630,000 distinct CDR3 sequences, about 12% of them seen only once. The chain recombines TRBV27 with TRBJ2-5, with D tentatively TRBD1 (5 bases). This TCR was sampled from a young man who received the YFV17D yellow fever vaccine. Specimen: PBMCs, collected on the day of the yellow fever booster vaccination. CDR3 sequence reads: CASSLSEARGETQYF. CDR3 coding DNA: TGTGCCAGCAGTTTGAGCGAAGCAAGGGGAGAGACCCAGTACTTC.